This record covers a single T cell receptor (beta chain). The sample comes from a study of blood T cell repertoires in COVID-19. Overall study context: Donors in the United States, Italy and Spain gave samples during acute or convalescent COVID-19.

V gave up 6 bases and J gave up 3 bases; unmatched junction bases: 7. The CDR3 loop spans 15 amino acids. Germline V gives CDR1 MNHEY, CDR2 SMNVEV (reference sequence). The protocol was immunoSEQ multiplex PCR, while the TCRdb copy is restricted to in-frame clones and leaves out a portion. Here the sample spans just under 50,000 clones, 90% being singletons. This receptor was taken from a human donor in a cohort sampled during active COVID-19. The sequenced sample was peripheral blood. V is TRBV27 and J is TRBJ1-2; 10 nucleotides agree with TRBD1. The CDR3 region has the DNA TGTGCCAGCAGGCTGACAGGGGGCGTTGACTATGGCTACACCTTC. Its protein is CASRLTGGVDYGYTF.